The 22 T cell receptor beta chains below were found in one sample sequenced in a study of T cells expressing NK-cell markers. For each CDR3 protein, TCRdb gives one entry from its re-call of the 5' RACE reads, without DNA. Listed are about 170,000 distinct CDR3 sequences; around 20% falls within the top ten. Sequenced: blood T cells: a sorted CD56 or NKG2C T cell subset, CD4+ or CD8+ T cells, or bulk PBMC T cells (not recorded which). The receptors originated from a man aged 18-75 years in good health.

This chain connects TRBV14 to TRBJ1-4. The germline V gene encodes CDR1 SGHDN and CDR2 FVKESK. The CDR3 extends over 14 amino acids. This CDR3 reads CASSQETDHEKLFF. Combining the CDR3 with reference TRBV14 and TRBJ1-4 gives the whole variable domain EAGVTQFPSHSVIEKGQTVTLRCDPISGHDNLYWYRRVMGKEIKFLLHFVKESKQDESGMPNNRFLAERTGGTYSTLKVQPAELEDSGVYFCASSQETDHEKLFFGSGTQLSVL.

J is TRBJ2-1 and V is TRBV15. This CDR3 is built from 17 residues. The V gene's germline CDR1 is LNHNV and CDR2 YYDKDF (reference sequence). The CDR3 sequence: CATSRDYGQGPYNEQFF.

The chain combines TRBV4-2 with TRBJ1-1. Germline V gene data show CDR1 as LGHNA and CDR2 as YNFKEQ. The CDR3 consists of 15 residues. CDR3 sequence: CASSQEEGSISEAFF.

This chain joins TRBV7-9 and TRBJ2-5; TCRdb's D call of TRBD1 is untestable without DNA. CDR3 length: 17 residues. Germline CDR1 reads SEHNR; CDR2 reads FQNEAQ (reference sequence). The CDR3 spells CASSSKRRDRGQETQYF.

CDR3 in amino acids: CASSKGTGEGTDTQYF. The chain couples TRBV6-4 to TRBJ2-3; the TCRdb D gene call, TRBD1, has no DNA to confirm it. CDR3 length equals 16 residues. Germline CDR1 and CDR2: MRHNA and SNTAGT.

V usage is TRBV24-1 and J usage is TRBJ1-5; without DNA, the TCRdb call of TRBD1 cannot be checked. CDR3 length: 14 residues. In germline, CDR1 is KGHDR, CDR2 SFDVKD. CDR3 sequence reads: CATSRLTGGQPQHF.

The chain is built from TRBV6-1 and TRBJ2-1; checking the TCRdb D call of TRBD2 is not possible without DNA. The CDR3 has 15 amino acids. Germline CDR1 and CDR2: MNHNS and SASEGT. CDR3 sequence reads: CASSEQLAGRDEQFF.

V gene TRBV7-2 combines with J gene TRBJ2-2. The germline gives CDR1 SGHTA, CDR2 FQGNSA. CDR3 size: 17 residues. The CDR3 sequence: CASSSIAGLVNTGELFF.

V is TRBV11-3 and J is TRBJ2-3; TCRdb names TRBD1, which stays unverified in the absence of DNA. The germline CDR1 and CDR2 sequences are SGHNT and YENEEA. The length of the CDR3 is 15 residues. The CDR3 region is CASSPRQGLTDTQYF.

This chain joins TRBV6-1 and TRBJ2-7; lacking DNA, the TRBD1 call made by TCRdb goes unchecked. Germline CDR1 reads MNHNS; CDR2 reads SASEGT. The CDR3 extends over 15 amino acids. The CDR3 here is CASSEETGVAYEQYF.

This rearrangement joins TRBV4-2 to TRBJ2-7; the D call of TRBD2 rests on TCRdb alone, since no DNA is present to check it. Per germline, CDR1 LGHNA and CDR2 YNFKEQ. The CDR3 has 14 amino acids. CDR3 loop: CASSQASSWDEQYF.

This chain uses TRBV7-2 with TRBJ1-1. The length of the CDR3 is 11 residues. Germline CDR1 is SGHTA and CDR2 is FQGNSA. CDR3 residues: CASSLGGFLFF.

The V call is TRBV9, the J call TRBJ2-5; without DNA, the TCRdb call of TRBD1 cannot be checked. CDR1 is SGDLS and CDR2 is YYNGEE in the germline V gene. This CDR3 has 12 amino acids. CDR3 in amino acids: CATTRDIETQYF.

CDR3 residues: CASKDRSNSPLHF. J is TRBJ1-6 and V is TRBV2; as DNA is missing, the TRBD1 call by TCRdb cannot be tested. The CDR3 extends over 13 amino acids. CDR1 is SNHLY and CDR2 is FYNNEI in the germline V gene.

The J gene is TRBJ2-1, the V gene TRBV5-6; TCRdb's assignment of TRBD1 cannot be checked, as there is no DNA. CDR1 SGHDT and CDR2 YYEEEE come from the germline V gene. This CDR3 has 13 amino acids. CDR3 sequence: CASNGQKWNEQFF. The variable domain in full, completed from reference TRBV5-6 and TRBJ2-1, reads DAGVTQSPTHLIKTRGQQVTLRCSPKSGHDTVSWYQQALGQGPQFIFQYYEEEERQRGNFPDRFSGHQFPNYSSELNVNALLLGDSALYLCASNGQKWNEQFFGPGTRLTVL.

CDR3 region: CASRQGGEPQHF. This chain uses TRBV25-1 with TRBJ1-5; as DNA is missing, the TRBD1 call by TCRdb cannot be tested. The CDR3 is 12 amino acids. Germline V gene lookup returns CDR1 MGHDK and CDR2 SYGVNS. Complete variable domain (other parts from reference TRBV25-1 and TRBJ1-5): EADIYQTPRYLVIGTGKKITLECSQTMGHDKMYWYQQDPGMELHLIHYSYGVNSTEKGDLSSESTVSRIRTEHFPLTLESARPSHTSQYLCASRQGGEPQHFGDGTRLSIL.

This chain uses TRBV28 with TRBJ2-5; TCRdb's assignment of TRBD1 cannot be checked, as there is no DNA. The CDR3 runs to 16 residues. CDR1 MDHEN and CDR2 SYDVKM come from the germline V gene. CDR3 in amino acids: CASDPATTGMGKTQYF.

The J gene is TRBJ2-1, the V gene TRBV27. The CDR3 has 14 residues. Germline V lookup: CDR1 MNHEY, CDR2 SMNVEV (reference sequence). The chain's CDR3 is CASSFGSNYNEQFF.

V and J are TRBV7-8 and TRBJ1-5; the TCRdb D gene call, TRBD1, has no DNA to confirm it. The CDR3 is made up of 18 amino acids. Germline loops: CDR1 SGHVS, CDR2 FQNEAQ. CDR3 amino acids: CASSLGVGQLNSNQPQHF.

The rearrangement links TRBV7-9 to TRBJ2-1; TCRdb names TRBD1, which stays unverified in the absence of DNA. The CDR3 consists of 16 residues. Germline V CDR1 and CDR2: SEHNR, FQNEAQ (reference sequence). The CDR3 loop reads CASSLEPGQGWNEQFF.

This rearrangement joins TRBV5-1 to TRBJ2-7; TCRdb proposes TRBD2, but this gene call is untestable without DNA. Germline lookup yields CDR1 SGHRS and CDR2 YFSETQ. The CDR3 has 15 residues. CDR3 loop: CASALADSSSYEQYF.

The gene calls are TRBV5-4 and TRBJ1-1; the TCRdb D gene call, TRBD1, has no DNA to confirm it. Germline V CDR1 and CDR2: SGHNT, YYREEE (reference sequence). CDR3 size: 15 residues. CDR3 in amino acids: CASSLGQGAAAEAFF.